This TCR beta chain comes out of a study of blood T cell repertoires in COVID-19. Study background: Sites in the United States, Italy and Spain provided acute and convalescent COVID-19 samples.

TCRdb's copy holds only in-frame clones and misses some; the assay was immunoSEQ multiplex PCR. The table lists about 22,000 clones, around three quarters of them singletons. There are 14 residues in the CDR3. Trimming took off 5 bases at V and 1 base at J, with 9 bases between the two ends. Germline values: CDR1 MDHEN, CDR2 SYDVKM. Sequenced input: peripheral blood. The TCR originated in a man aged 55 to 70 with active COVID-19. The chain is built from TRBV28 and TRBJ2-1; D is unclear. As DNA, the CDR3 is TGTGCCAGCAGTATCAGTACATCCTACAATGAGCAGTTCTTC. As protein: CASSISTSYNEQFF.